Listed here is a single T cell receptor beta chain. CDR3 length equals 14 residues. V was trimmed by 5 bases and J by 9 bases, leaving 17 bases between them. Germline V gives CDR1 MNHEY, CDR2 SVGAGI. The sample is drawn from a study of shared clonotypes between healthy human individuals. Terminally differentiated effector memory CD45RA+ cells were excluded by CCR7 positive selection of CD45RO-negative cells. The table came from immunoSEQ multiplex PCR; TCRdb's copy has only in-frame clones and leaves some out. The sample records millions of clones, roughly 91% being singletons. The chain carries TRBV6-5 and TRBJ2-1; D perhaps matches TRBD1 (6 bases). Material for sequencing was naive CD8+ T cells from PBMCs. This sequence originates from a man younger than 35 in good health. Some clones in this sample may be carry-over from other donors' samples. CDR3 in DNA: TGTGCCAGCAGTAAGCGGACAGAGTGGAGTGAGCAGTTCTTC. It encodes CASSKRTEWSEQFF.